This T cell receptor beta chain was profiled in a study of blood T cell repertoires in COVID-19. About the research overall: The United States, Italy and Spain supplied acute and convalescent COVID-19 samples. The cDNA or gDNA used as material had been derived from T cells, B-cell-depleted T cells, or PBMCs.

Germline CDR1 MRHNA, CDR2 SNTAGT. V was pared by 8 bases and J by 0 bases, with 24 bases between. CDR3 length equals 18 residues. The assay was immunoSEQ multiplex PCR, and TCRdb's table has in-frame clones only and misses some. The top ten hold roughly 10% of the sample, which has about 180,000 clones, less than 85% seen once. This sequence originates from a woman older than 75 with active or convalescent COVID-19. Sequences were obtained from peripheral blood. The chain uses TRBV6-4 and TRBJ2-3; TRBD2 is a possible D gene (6 bases). Written as DNA, the CDR3 is TGTGCCAGCCTCTGCTGGGAGGACCGACTAGTTAGCACAGATACGCAGTATTTT. Its translation: CASLCWEDRLVSTDTQYF.